This T cell receptor (beta chain) was observed in a study of identical twins. On this clonotype: Its antigen is unknown.

Unique molecular identifiers were present on the cDNA, which also gained a universal primer site by template switching. TCRdb reprocessed the 5' RACE reads via MiXCR and lists one record per CDR3 protein. The table has 500,000 to 650,000 distinct CDR3 sequences, approximately 20% seen once. With 8 bases clipped from V and 8 bases from J, the junction kept 10 bases outside the gene matches. This CDR3 comprises 14 residues. Study-level points and caveats: The same donors were not followed; conclusions instead depended on cross-sectional statistical analysis. Fewer insertions marked abundant cord blood beta clonotypes; young adult naive trended weakly, memory not at all.

This sample was shared with a second study, whose subject was yellow fever vaccine responses in identical twins. That study reports: Twins' vaccine T cell responses were reported to seem partly convergent and partly personalized.

Specimen: CD4+ T cells sorted from blood. V and J are TRBV12-3 or TRBV12-4 and TRBJ2-4; TRBD1 agrees at 9 bases. The TCR comes from a woman aged 18-35 years in good health. The CDR3 sequence: CASRTGGGSHIQYF. In nucleotides, the CDR3 is TGTGCCAGCCGCACAGGGGGCGGATCGCACATTCAGTACTTC.